The subject of this entry is one TCR beta chain. This clonotype was found many times. The specificity of this receptor is unknown. No base quality information exists; no much larger clone differs at one position. Based on the germline V gene (reference sequence), the CDR1 and CDR2 sequences are GTSNPN and SVGIG. V loses 2 bases of germline sequence and J loses 2 bases, and the interval between the two ends is 4 bases. The CDR3 numbers 12 residues from cysteine through phenylalanine. The DNA shown is the 36-base CDR3, in frame from base 1. Moderately to severely active disease, a Clinical Activity Score of at least 3, a NOSPECS grade of at least 4, and a duration under 3 months were present in ophthalmopathy patients. The study excluded patients with uncontrolled infections, other autoimmune diseases, pregnancy or lactation. Clinical symptoms, serum thyroxine and TRAb, thyroid ultrasound, and orbital computed tomography formed the basis for the diagnoses. Ficoll-Paque density gradient centrifugation was used to isolate PBMCs from around 9.1 ml of fresh peripheral blood. Trizol reagent was used to extract total RNA, and RNA quality was then checked on an Agilent 2100 Bioanalyzer.

The TCR beta CDR3 regions were amplified from the RNA transcripts. The first round of RT-PCR for the TCR CDR3 was performed with the HTBI primer set and the Qiagen OneStep RT-PCR kit. Libraries were constructed in a second round of multiplex PCR, after which size selection and purification were carried out. The libraries were sequenced on an Illumina HiSeq2000 using paired-end 100 bp reads. In the source study's methods: SOAPnuke was used to process the raw data, with reads discarded if the reads contained adapters or uncalled bases, had a mean Phred below 15, or lacked an exact constant-primer or identifier match. High-quality paired reads were merged with COPE v1.2.5, and unique nucleotide sequences were defined as clonotypes. MiTCR v1.1 was used to align clonotypes to the IMGT TRBV, TRBD and TRBJ reference segments. The analysis was restricted to V-J combinations with a frequency above 0.0001, which together covered 99% to 99.2% of the repertoires. The TCS score was defined as the ratio of F50 (clonal expansion) to E x V (chaos), calculated using BLOSUM62-based TCRdist between CDR3 peptides within each V-J. Welch's t-statistics and random forest reduced approximately 520 V-J features to 13, which were used in a naive Bayes classifier (R e1071). TCRdb applied fastp at Q25 and MiXCR to the public reads, then kept only in-frame beta chains. For every CDR3 protein sequence, its rows merge into one entry that carries the most common genes and DNA. The V and J calls here are based on TCRdb, not the publication. A total of hundreds of thousands of distinct CDR3 sequences appear in this sample, about 20% of them only once. The top ten constitute 45% to 50% of the sample.

This specimen belongs to a study of T cells in Graves' hyperthyroidism and ophthalmopathy (dated by TCRdb to the late 2010s). The study in broad terms: Peripheral blood was collected at initial diagnosis, before any treatment. To identify TCR V-J signatures that set the groups apart, the researchers used a discovery cohort of about a hundred patients, made up of roughly 40 with Graves' ophthalmopathy and 57 with stable Graves' hyperthyroidism. An independent validation cohort of 18 to 20 hyperthyroidism patients and more than 15 patients who later progressed to ophthalmopathy tested prospective prediction of ophthalmopathy. The approximately 90 discovery patients were randomly split 7:3 into training and test sets. The study also compared thyroid tissue and blood T-cell repertoires from more than five Graves' hyperthyroidism patients. After sampling, hyperthyroidism patients received methimazole starting at 30 mg daily, and ophthalmopathy patients received high-dose intravenous methylprednisolone. The paper describes TCR Vbeta CDR3 sequencing of 140 or so peripheral blood samples, made up of approximately 40 ophthalmopathy patients, over 70 hyperthyroidism patients and 17 progressor patients. Overall study outcomes, separate from this receptor: A model built on a 13 V-J signature distinguished ophthalmopathy from stable hyperthyroidism, reaching roughly 88% sensitivity and under 84% specificity in cross-validation and 80%/75% in testing. During validation, the model predicted progression to ophthalmopathy a median of approximately 6 months ahead of onset, with just under 71% sensitivity and more than 72% specificity. Most expanded thyroid clonotypes (frequency above 0.001) were also detected in blood, a finding suggesting that blood repertoires may reflect thyroid immune responses. No statistical method was used to set the sample size in advance, and investigators knew the group allocation.

This receptor was obtained from a man aged 35 to 55 with Graves' ophthalmopathy. This sequence uses TRBV30 and TRBJ2-1; the D gene is not confidently resolved. The sample taken for sequencing was blood. CDR3 sequence: CAWSRPYNEQFF. The DNA sequence reads TGTGCCTGGAGTAGACCCTACAATGAGCAGTTCTTC.